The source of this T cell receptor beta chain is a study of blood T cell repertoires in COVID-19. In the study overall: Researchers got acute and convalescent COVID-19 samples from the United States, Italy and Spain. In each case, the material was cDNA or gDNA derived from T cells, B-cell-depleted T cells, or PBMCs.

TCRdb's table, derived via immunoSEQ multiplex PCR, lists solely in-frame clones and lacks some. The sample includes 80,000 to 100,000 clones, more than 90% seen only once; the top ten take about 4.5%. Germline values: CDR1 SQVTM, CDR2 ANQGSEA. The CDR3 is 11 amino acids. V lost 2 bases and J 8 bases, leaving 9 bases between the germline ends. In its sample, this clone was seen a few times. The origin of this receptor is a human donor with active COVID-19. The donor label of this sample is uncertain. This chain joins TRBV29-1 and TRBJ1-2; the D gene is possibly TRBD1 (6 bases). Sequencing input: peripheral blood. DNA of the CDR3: TGCAGCGTTGAATCGGGGGGCGGCTACACCTTC. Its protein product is CSVESGGGYTF.